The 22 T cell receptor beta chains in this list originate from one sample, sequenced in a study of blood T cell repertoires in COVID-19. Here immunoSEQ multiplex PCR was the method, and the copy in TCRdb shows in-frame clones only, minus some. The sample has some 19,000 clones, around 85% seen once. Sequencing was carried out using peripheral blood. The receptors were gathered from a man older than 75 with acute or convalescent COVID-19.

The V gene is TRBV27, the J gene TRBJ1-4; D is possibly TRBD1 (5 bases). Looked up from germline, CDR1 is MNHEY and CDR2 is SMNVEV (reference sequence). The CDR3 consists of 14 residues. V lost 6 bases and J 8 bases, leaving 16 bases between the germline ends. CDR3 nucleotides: TGTGCCAGCAGACGAAGCGGGGGAGGAGAAAAACTGTTTTTT. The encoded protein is CASRRSGGGEKLFF.

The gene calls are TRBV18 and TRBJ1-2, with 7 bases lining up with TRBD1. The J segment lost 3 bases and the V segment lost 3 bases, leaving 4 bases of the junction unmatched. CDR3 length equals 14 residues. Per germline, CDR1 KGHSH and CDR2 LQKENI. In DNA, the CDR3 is TGTGCCAGCTCACCCGGGACAGAAGACTATGGCTACACCTTC. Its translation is CASSPGTEDYGYTF.

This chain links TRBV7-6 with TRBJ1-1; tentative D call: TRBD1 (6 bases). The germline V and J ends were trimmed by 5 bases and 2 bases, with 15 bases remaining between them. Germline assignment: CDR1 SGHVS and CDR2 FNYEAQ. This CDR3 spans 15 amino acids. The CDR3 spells CASSIEDRQNTEAFF. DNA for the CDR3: TGTGCCAGCAGCATAGAGGACAGACAAAACACTGAAGCTTTCTTT. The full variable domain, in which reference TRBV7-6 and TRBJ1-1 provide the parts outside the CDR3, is GAGVSQSPRYKVTKRGQDVALRCDPISGHVSLYWYRQALGQGPEFLTYFNYEAQQDKSGLPNDRFSAERPEGSISTLTIQRTEQRDSAMYRCASSIEDRQNTEAFFGQGTRLTVV.

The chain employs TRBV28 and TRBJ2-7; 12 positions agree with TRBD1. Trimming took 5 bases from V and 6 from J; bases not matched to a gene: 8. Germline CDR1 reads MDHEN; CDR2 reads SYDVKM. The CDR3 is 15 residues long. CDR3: CASSTHGTGGFEQYF. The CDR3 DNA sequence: TGTGCCAGCAGTACTCACGGGACAGGGGGCTTCGAGCAGTACTTC.

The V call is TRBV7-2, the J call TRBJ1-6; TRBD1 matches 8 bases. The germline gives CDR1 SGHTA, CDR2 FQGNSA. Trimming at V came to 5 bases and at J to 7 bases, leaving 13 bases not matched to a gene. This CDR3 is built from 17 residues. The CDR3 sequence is CASSKTGADPFNSPLHF. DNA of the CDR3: TGTGCCAGCAGCAAGACAGGGGCTGATCCATTCAATTCACCCCTCCACTTT.

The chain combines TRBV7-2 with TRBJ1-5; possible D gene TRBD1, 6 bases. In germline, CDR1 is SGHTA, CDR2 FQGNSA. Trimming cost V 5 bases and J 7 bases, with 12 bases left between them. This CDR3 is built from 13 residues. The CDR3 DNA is TGTGCCAGCAGCCCCAGAGGGGGACAGCCCCAGCATTTT. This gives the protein CASSPRGGQPQHF.

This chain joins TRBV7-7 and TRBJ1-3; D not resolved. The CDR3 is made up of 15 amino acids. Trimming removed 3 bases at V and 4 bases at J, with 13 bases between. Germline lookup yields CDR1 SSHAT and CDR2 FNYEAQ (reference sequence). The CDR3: CASSLNENPGNTIYF. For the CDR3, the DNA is TGTGCCAGCAGCTTGAACGAGAATCCCGGAAACACCATATATTTT. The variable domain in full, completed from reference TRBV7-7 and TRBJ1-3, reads GAGVSQSPRYKVTKRGQDVTLRCDPISSHATLYWYQQALGQGPEFLTYFNYEAQPDKSGLPSDRFSAERPEGSISTLTIQRTEQRDSAMYRCASSLNENPGNTIYFGEGSWLTVV.

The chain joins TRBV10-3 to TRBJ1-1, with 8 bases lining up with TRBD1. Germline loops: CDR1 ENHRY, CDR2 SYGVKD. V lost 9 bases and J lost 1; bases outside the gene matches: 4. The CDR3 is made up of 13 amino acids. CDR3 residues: CAIRDRPNTEAFF. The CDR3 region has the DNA TGTGCCATACGGGACAGGCCGAACACTGAAGCTTTCTTT.

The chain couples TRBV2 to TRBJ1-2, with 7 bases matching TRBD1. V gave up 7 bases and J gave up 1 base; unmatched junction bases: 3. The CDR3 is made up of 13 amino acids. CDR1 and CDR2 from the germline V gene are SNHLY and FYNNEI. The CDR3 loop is CASTTGVNYGYTF. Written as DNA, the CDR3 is TGTGCCAGCACCACAGGGGTTAACTATGGCTACACCTTC.

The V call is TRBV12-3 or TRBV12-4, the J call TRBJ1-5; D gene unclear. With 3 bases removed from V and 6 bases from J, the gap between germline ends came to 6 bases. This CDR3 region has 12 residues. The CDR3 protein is CASSFTVQPQHF. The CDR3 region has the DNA TGTGCCAGCAGTTTTACGGTTCAGCCCCAGCATTTT.

The CDR3 nucleotides read TGTGCCAGCAGCGGGGGGGGCACAGATACGCAGTATTTT. As protein: CASSGGGTDTQYF. V and J are TRBV28 and TRBJ2-3; 8 nucleotides agree with TRBD2. This CDR3 is built from 13 residues. Per the germline V gene, CDR1 is MDHEN and CDR2 is SYDVKM. V lost 6 bases, J lost 1 base, and 0 bases stayed unmatched. Together with reference TRBV28 and TRBJ2-3, the CDR3 gives the full variable domain: DVKVTQSSRYLVKRTGEKVFLECVQDMDHENMFWYRQDPGLGLRLIYFSYDVKMKEKGDIPEGYSVSREKKERFSLILESASTNQTSMYLCASSGGGTDTQYFGPGTRLTVL.

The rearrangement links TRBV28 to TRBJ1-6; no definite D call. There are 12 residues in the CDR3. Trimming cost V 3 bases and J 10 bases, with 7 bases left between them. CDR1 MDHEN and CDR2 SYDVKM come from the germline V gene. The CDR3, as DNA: TGTGCCAGCAGTTTCCGGAGATCACCCCTCCACTTT. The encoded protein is CASSFRRSPLHF.

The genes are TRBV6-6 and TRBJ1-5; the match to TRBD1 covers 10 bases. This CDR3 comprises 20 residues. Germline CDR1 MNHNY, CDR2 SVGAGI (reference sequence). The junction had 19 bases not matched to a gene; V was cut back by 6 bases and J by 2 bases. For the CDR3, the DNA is TGTGCCAGCAGCCAGCGTCCACCCGGGACAGGGGTTTGGGGCAATCAGCCCCAGCATTTT. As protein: CASSQRPPGTGVWGNQPQHF.

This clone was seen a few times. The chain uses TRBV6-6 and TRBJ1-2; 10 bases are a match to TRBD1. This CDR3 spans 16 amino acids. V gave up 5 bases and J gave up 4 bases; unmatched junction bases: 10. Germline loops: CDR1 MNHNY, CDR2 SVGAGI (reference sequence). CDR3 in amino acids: CASSTGTGDGGYGYTF. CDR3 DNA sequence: TGTGCCAGCAGTACCGGGACAGGGGACGGGGGCTATGGCTACACCTTC.

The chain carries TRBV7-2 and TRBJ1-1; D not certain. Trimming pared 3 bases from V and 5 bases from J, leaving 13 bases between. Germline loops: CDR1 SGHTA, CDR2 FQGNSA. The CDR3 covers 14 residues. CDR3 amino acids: CASSFRRRETEAFF. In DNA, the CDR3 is TGTGCCAGCAGCTTCCGCCGGAGGGAAACTGAAGCTTTCTTT. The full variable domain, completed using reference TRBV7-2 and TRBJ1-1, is GAGVSQSPSNKVTEKGKDVELRCDPISGHTALYWYRQSLGQGLEFLIYFQGNSAPDKSGLPSDRFSAERTGGSVSTLTIQRTQQEDSAVYLCASSFRRRETEAFFGQGTRLTVV.

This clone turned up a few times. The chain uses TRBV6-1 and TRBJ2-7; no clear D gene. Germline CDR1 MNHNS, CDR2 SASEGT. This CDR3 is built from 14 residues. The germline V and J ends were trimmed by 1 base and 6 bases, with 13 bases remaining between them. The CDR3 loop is CASSEDSYPSEQYF. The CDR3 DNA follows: TGTGCCAGCAGTGAAGACAGCTACCCCAGCGAGCAGTACTTC.

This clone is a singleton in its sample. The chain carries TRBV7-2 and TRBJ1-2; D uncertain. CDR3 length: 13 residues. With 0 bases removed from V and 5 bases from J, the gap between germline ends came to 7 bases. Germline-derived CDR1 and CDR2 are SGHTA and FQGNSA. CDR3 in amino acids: CASSLAGRYGYTF. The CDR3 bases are TGTGCCAGCAGCTTAGCAGGGAGGTATGGCTACACCTTC.

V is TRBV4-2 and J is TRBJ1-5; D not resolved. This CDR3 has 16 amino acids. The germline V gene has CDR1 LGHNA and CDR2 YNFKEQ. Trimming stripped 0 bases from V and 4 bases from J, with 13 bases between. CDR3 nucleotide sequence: TGTGCCAGCAGCCAAGATGGTTATGCGGTTAATCAGCCCCAGCATTTT. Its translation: CASSQDGYAVNQPQHF.

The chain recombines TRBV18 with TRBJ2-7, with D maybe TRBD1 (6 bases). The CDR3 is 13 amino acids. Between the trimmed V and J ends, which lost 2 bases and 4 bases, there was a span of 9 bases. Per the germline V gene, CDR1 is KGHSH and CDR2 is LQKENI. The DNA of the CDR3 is TGTGCCAGCTCACCAAGACAGGAATACGAGCAGTACTTC. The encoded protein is CASSPRQEYEQYF.

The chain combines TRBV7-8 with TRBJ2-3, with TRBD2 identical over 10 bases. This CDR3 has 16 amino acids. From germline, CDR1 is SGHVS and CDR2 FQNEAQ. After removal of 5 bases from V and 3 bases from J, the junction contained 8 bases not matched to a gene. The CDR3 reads CASSLLGLAFTDTQYF. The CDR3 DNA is TGTGCCAGCAGCCTCCTGGGACTAGCGTTTACAGATACGCAGTATTTT.

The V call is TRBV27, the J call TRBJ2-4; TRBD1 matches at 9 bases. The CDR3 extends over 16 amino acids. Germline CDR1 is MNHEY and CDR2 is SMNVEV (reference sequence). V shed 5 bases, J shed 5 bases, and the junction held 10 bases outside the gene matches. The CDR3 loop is CASSQTGGLPENIQYF. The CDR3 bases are TGTGCCAGCAGTCAGACAGGGGGTCTACCTGAAAACATTCAGTACTTC.

CDR3 coding DNA: TGTGCCAGCAGCCACGAAGGACGGGAGGTTGAAGCTTTCTTT. It specifies CASSHEGREVEAFF. V and J are TRBV3-1 (or the pseudogene TRBV3-2) and TRBJ1-1; D is undetermined. V lost 3 bases and J 7 bases, leaving 15 bases between the germline ends. Germline assignment: CDR1 LGHDT and CDR2 YNNKEL (reference sequence). The CDR3 totals 14 residues.